This T cell receptor beta chain was identified during a study of T cell responses to AZD1222 COVID-19 vaccine. Study context: Second-dose recipients at about 4 or about 12 weeks were treated as one pooled group. Regarding the study as a whole: When two AZD1222 doses had been given, Spike-specific TCR breadth and depth rose. The donor cohort was predominantly white British with a female majority, and clonal diversity may have been underestimated. Nearly half of spike-specific TCRs reportedly target variant regions that are unmutated in the B.1.351 and B.1.1.7 variants.

The CDR3 loop spans 15 amino acids. With V trimmed by 3 bases and J by 4 bases, 11 bases remained unmatched. Germline CDR1 and CDR2: GTSNPN and SVGIG (reference sequence). Sequenced by immunoSEQ multiplex PCR; TCRdb stores in-frame clones only, minus some. The table includes roughly 150,000 clones, over 85% detected once. With respect to this clone: The antigen is not known.

The receptor comes from an adult in good health. This material consisted of peripheral blood, taken on day 0 of AZD1222 vaccination. The V gene is TRBV30, the J gene TRBJ1-1; 7 nucleotides agree with TRBD1. The CDR3 DNA sequence: TGTGCCTGGAGCCTTCTTCAGGGGGTGGGCACTGAAGCTTTCTTT. It is translated as CAWSLLQGVGTEAFF.